This T cell receptor (beta chain) was obtained from a study of T cell repertoires in cytomegalovirus infection. TCRdb processed the reads anew with MiXCR; each CDR3 protein has one entry. The sample lists approximately 750,000 distinct CDR3 sequences; approximately 40% were seen once. The CDR3 spans 14 residues. CDR1 is SGHVS and CDR2 is FNYEAQ in the germline V gene. The V and J ends lost 1 base and 4 bases respectively, with 7 bases between them. This clonotype was detected many times. Sequenced: PBMCs. This sequence originates from a human donor in good health (CMV status not recorded). Some clones in this sample may be carry-over from other donors' samples. The rearrangement uses TRBV7-6 and TRBJ2-2; D possibly uses TRBD1 or TRBD2 (6 bases each). CDR3 nucleotides: TGTGCCAGCAGCTTAGGGGGGGCCACCGGGGAGCTGTTTTTT. As protein: CASSLGGATGELFF.